The entry below describes one T cell receptor (beta chain). This entry comes from a study of cytomegalovirus exposure and HLA in healthy donors. The V and J ends lost 4 bases and 7 bases, in that order; junction bases with no gene match: 5. This CDR3 spans 15 amino acids. CDR1 is MNHNS, CDR2 SASEGT, per germline. The PCR had 60 Vbeta and 13 Jbeta primers. Profiling relied on immunoSEQ multiplex PCR, and the TCRdb table lists in-frame clones only, not all of them. The sample includes about 200,000 clones, 70% seen only once; the top ten take 2.6%. The sample taken for sequencing was PBMCs. This receptor was taken from a man in his forties or fifties in good health and CMV-seropositive. The rearrangement joins TRBV6-1 to TRBJ1-6; 9 positions agree with TRBD1. CDR3 bases: TGTGCCAGCAGTGGAAACAGGGGGCAGAATTCACCCCTCCACTTT. Amino acids: CASSGNRGQNSPLHF.